This is a list of T cell receptor beta chains from one sample in a study of blood T cell repertoires in COVID-19. Repertoires were generated with immunoSEQ multiplex PCR, while TCRdb's copy carries only in-frame clones and drops some. The table lists fewer than 180,000 clones, about four fifths of them singletons, with more than 2% in the top ten. Sequences were obtained from peripheral blood. These receptors were obtained from a man aged 65-85 years with acute or convalescent COVID-19. Both conserved end residues are part of each CDR3. A D gene is named only where the DNA matches it firmly. Clone size appears in some rows only: once, few, many, or a class for an expanded clone.

clone size: NA; J gene: TRBJ2-5; D gene: NA; V gene: TRBV7-9; CDR3 DNA: TGTGCCAGCAGCGCCTCGGGAAGGGGGGGAGAGACCCAGTACTTC; CDR3 protein: CASSASGRGGETQYF
clone size: NA; J gene: TRBJ2-1; D gene: TRBD2; V gene: TRBV3-1/TRBV3-2; CDR3 DNA: TGTGCCAGCAGCCAAGAGGGAGCGGGAGGGCCCGGGAATGAGCAGTTCTTC; CDR3 protein: CASSQEGAGGPGNEQFF
clone size: NA; J gene: TRBJ1-4; D gene: TRBD1; V gene: TRBV7-3; CDR3 DNA: TGTGCCAGCAGCTTAACAGGTAGGCGGGACAGGGTGTATGAAAAACTGTTTTTT; CDR3 protein: CASSLTGRRDRVYEKLFF
clone size: NA; J gene: TRBJ2-2; D gene: TRBD2; V gene: TRBV3-1/TRBV3-2; CDR3 DNA: TGTGCCAGCAGCCAAGAGCCGACTAGCCGCGCCGGGGAGCTGTTTTTT; CDR3 protein: CASSQEPTSRAGELFF
clone size: NA; J gene: TRBJ1-1; D gene: NA; V gene: TRBV7-9; CDR3 DNA: TGTGCCAGCAGCGAAACTCCCCGGGCGGGGGACACTGAAGCTTTCTTT; CDR3 protein: CASSETPRAGDTEAFF
clone size: once; J gene: TRBJ2-5; D gene: TRBD2; V gene: TRBV10-2; CDR3 DNA: TGCGCCAGCAGTGAGTCTGGGGCGGGAGGGCCGGAAGAGACCCAGTACTTC; CDR3 protein: CASSESGAGGPEETQYF
clone size: NA; J gene: TRBJ2-5; D gene: TRBD1; V gene: TRBV3-1/TRBV3-2; CDR3 DNA: TGTGCCAGCAGCCCGGGGACAGGGGGGAAGACCCAGTACTTC; CDR3 protein: CASSPGTGGKTQYF
clone size: NA; J gene: TRBJ1-1; D gene: NA; V gene: TRBV27; CDR3 DNA: TGTGCCAGCAGTCCACGACAGAACACTGAAGCTTTCTTT; CDR3 protein: CASSPRQNTEAFF
clone size: NA; J gene: TRBJ2-2; D gene: TRBD2; V gene: TRBV5-6; CDR3 DNA: TGTGCCAGCAGCCCCGGACTAGCGGGAGGGCTCGTTCCCGGGGAGCTGTTTTTT; CDR3 protein: CASSPGLAGGLVPGELFF
clone size: once; J gene: TRBJ1-4; D gene: NA; V gene: TRBV30; CDR3 DNA: TGTGCCTGGAGTGTACAGGAGTACATGCTGTTTTTT; CDR3 protein: CAWSVQEYMLFF
clone size: few; J gene: TRBJ2-3; D gene: TRBD2; V gene: TRBV27; CDR3 DNA: TGTGCCAGCAGTTTATCGGTCGGGAGGGCCATGGATACGCAGTATTTT; CDR3 protein: CASSLSVGRAMDTQYF
clone size: once; J gene: TRBJ1-4; D gene: NA; V gene: TRBV6-5; CDR3 DNA: TGTGCCAGCAGTTGGGGCACAGGGATTCGCGGGGAAAAACTGTTTTTT; CDR3 protein: CASSWGTGIRGEKLFF
clone size: NA; J gene: TRBJ1-5; D gene: NA; V gene: TRBV19; CDR3 DNA: TGTGCCAGTAGTATTGTGCCTGACGAGGTCAGCAATCAGCCCCAGCATTTT; CDR3 protein: CASSIVPDEVSNQPQHF
clone size: few; J gene: TRBJ2-7; D gene: TRBD1; V gene: TRBV6-4; CDR3 DNA: TGTGCCTGTTCCTCTTCCGGGGACAGGGTCCTCTACGAGCAGTACTTC; CDR3 protein: CACSSSGDRVLYEQYF
clone size: NA; J gene: TRBJ2-1; D gene: TRBD2; V gene: TRBV6-6; CDR3 DNA: TGTGCCAGCACTCCTGGGACTAGCGGGTACAATGAGCAGTTCTTC; CDR3 protein: CASTPGTSGYNEQFF
clone size: NA; J gene: TRBJ2-7; D gene: NA; V gene: TRBV6-5; CDR3 DNA: TGTGCCAGCAGTTACTCCGCAGGATCCCTTTACGAGCAGTACTTC; CDR3 protein: CASSYSAGSLYEQYF
clone size: NA; J gene: TRBJ2-7; D gene: NA; V gene: TRBV10-2; CDR3 DNA: TGCGCCAGCCATGGGAGACTCGGCTCCTACGAGCAGTACTTC; CDR3 protein: CASHGRLGSYEQYF
clone size: NA; J gene: TRBJ1-4; D gene: TRBD1; V gene: TRBV6-1; CDR3 DNA: TGTGCCAGCAGTGACCTCAGGGGGCGCCGGGAAAAACTGTTTTTT; CDR3 protein: CASSDLRGRREKLFF
clone size: NA; J gene: TRBJ2-7; D gene: NA; V gene: TRBV28; CDR3 DNA: TGTGCCAGCAGCACTGGGGCAGGGGCCTACGAGCAGTACTTC; CDR3 protein: CASSTGAGAYEQYF
clone size: few; J gene: TRBJ2-5; D gene: TRBD1; V gene: TRBV5-1; CDR3 DNA: TGCGCCAGCAGTAGGGACAGGGGGACCCAAGAGACCCAGTACTTC; CDR3 protein: CASSRDRGTQETQYF
clone size: few; J gene: TRBJ1-6; D gene: NA; V gene: TRBV9; CDR3 DNA: TGTGCCAGCAGCGTTGGCACAGGGAAAGGCTCCTATAATTCACCCCTCCACTTT; CDR3 protein: CASSVGTGKGSYNSPLHF
clone size: NA; J gene: TRBJ2-7; D gene: NA; V gene: TRBV5-4; CDR3 DNA: TGTGCCAGCAGCCTGGGTCCAGACTCTGAAACGATCTCCTACGAGCAGTACTTC; CDR3 protein: CASSLGPDSETISYEQYF
clone size: NA; J gene: TRBJ2-3; D gene: NA; V gene: TRBV6-2/TRBV6-3; CDR3 DNA: TGTGCCAGCAGTTCAGGTCCGGAGGTCAGTACGCAGTATTTT; CDR3 protein: CASSSGPEVSTQYF
clone size: NA; J gene: TRBJ1-4; D gene: NA; V gene: TRBV29-1; CDR3 DNA: TGCAGCGTTGCAAGGGGTCCTAATGAAAAACTGTTTTTT; CDR3 protein: CSVARGPNEKLFF
clone size: NA; J gene: TRBJ1-1; D gene: NA; V gene: TRBV5-1; CDR3 DNA: TGCGCCAGCAGCTTAACAGGGCTGGGGATGAACACTGAAGCTTTCTTT; CDR3 protein: CASSLTGLGMNTEAFF
clone size: NA; J gene: TRBJ1-4; D gene: TRBD1; V gene: TRBV28; CDR3 DNA: TGTGCCAGCAGTCTGAGACAGGGCGCAACTAATGAAAAACTGTTTTTT; CDR3 protein: CASSLRQGATNEKLFF
clone size: NA; J gene: TRBJ1-4; D gene: TRBD1; V gene: TRBV5-1; CDR3 DNA: TGCGCCAGCAGCTGGGACAGCCGCTATGAAAAACTGTTTTTT; CDR3 protein: CASSWDSRYEKLFF
clone size: NA; J gene: TRBJ2-3; D gene: TRBD1; V gene: TRBV19; CDR3 DNA: TGTGCCGTCGGCCCCAGACAGGGGGCTGCAGATACGCAGTATTTT; CDR3 protein: CAVGPRQGAADTQYF
clone size: NA; J gene: TRBJ1-5; D gene: TRBD1; V gene: TRBV19; CDR3 DNA: TGTGCCACCGAGCCGGGACAGGGGATGAGGTATCAGCCCCAGCATTTT; CDR3 protein: CATEPGQGMRYQPQHF
clone size: NA; J gene: TRBJ2-7; D gene: NA; V gene: TRBV10-3; CDR3 DNA: TGTGCCATCAGTGACTCTAAAGGGGTCGGGCACGAGCAGTACTTC; CDR3 protein: CAISDSKGVGHEQYF
clone size: NA; J gene: TRBJ1-1; D gene: TRBD1; V gene: TRBV2; CDR3 DNA: TGTGCCAGCAGTGGACAGGGGAACACTGAAGCTTTCTTT; CDR3 protein: CASSGQGNTEAFF
clone size: NA; J gene: TRBJ2-2; D gene: TRBD2; V gene: TRBV9; CDR3 DNA: TGTGCCAGCAGGCGGGACTACAGCCCCGGGGAGCTGTTTTTT; CDR3 protein: CASRRDYSPGELFF
clone size: NA; J gene: TRBJ2-2; D gene: NA; V gene: TRBV11-2; CDR3 DNA: TGTGCCAGCTGCGGGTCCACGAACACCGGGGAGCTGTTTTTT; CDR3 protein: CASCGSTNTGELFF
clone size: NA; J gene: TRBJ1-6; D gene: NA; V gene: TRBV7-2; CDR3 DNA: TGTGCCAGCAGAGAGGGCCGGGCCACTTTCAAACCCCTCCACTTT; CDR3 protein: CASREGRATFKPLHF
clone size: NA; J gene: TRBJ1-4; D gene: NA; V gene: TRBV19; CDR3 DNA: TGTGCCAGTAGTATTGGGCAGCCGAAGAGGGAGGGCGAAAAACTGTTTTTT; CDR3 protein: CASSIGQPKREGEKLFF
clone size: NA; J gene: TRBJ2-2; D gene: TRBD2; V gene: TRBV27; CDR3 DNA: TGTGCCAGCAGTCCATTCGAAGACCTAGCGGGGGGCCCTAACACCGGGGAGCTGTTTTTT; CDR3 protein: CASSPFEDLAGGPNTGELFF
clone size: NA; J gene: TRBJ1-5; D gene: TRBD1; V gene: TRBV2; CDR3 DNA: TGTGCCAGCAGGGAGGGACAGGGCAATCAGCCCCAGCATTTT; CDR3 protein: CASREGQGNQPQHF
clone size: few; J gene: TRBJ1-2; D gene: NA; V gene: TRBV11-2; CDR3 DNA: TGTGCCAGCAGCTTAGACCTGTCGGGAGATGGCTACACCTTC; CDR3 protein: CASSLDLSGDGYTF
clone size: NA; J gene: TRBJ1-2; D gene: TRBD1; V gene: TRBV5-1; CDR3 DNA: TGCGCCAGCAGCTCCGGGACAGCTAGGGGCTACACCTTC; CDR3 protein: CASSSGTARGYTF
clone size: NA; J gene: TRBJ2-1; D gene: TRBD1; V gene: TRBV12-3/TRBV12-4; CDR3 DNA: TGTGCCAGCAGACCGACAGGGTGGAATGAGCAGTTCTTC; CDR3 protein: CASRPTGWNEQFF
clone size: NA; J gene: TRBJ1-5; D gene: NA; V gene: TRBV19; CDR3 DNA: TGTGCCAGTAGTATAGATCATCGGAATCAGCCCCAGCATTTT; CDR3 protein: CASSIDHRNQPQHF
clone size: NA; J gene: TRBJ1-5; D gene: TRBD1; V gene: TRBV28; CDR3 DNA: TGTGCCAGCCGGGACAGGGAGGCAGGTCAGCCCCAGCATTTT; CDR3 protein: CASRDREAGQPQHF